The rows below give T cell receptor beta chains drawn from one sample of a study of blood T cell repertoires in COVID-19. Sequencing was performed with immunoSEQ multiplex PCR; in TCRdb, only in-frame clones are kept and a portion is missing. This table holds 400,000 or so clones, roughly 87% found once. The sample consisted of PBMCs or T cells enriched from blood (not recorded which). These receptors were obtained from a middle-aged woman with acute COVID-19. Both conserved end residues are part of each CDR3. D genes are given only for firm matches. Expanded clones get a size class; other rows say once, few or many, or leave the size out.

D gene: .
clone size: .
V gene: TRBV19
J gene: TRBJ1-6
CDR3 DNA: TGTGCCAGTAGTCCCCTAAACTCCTATAATTCACCCCTCCACTTT
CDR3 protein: CASSPLNSYNSPLHF

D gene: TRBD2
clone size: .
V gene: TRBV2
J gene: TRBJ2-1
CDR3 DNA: TGTGCCACCAGTCAGCGGGGGGCTGGCAATGAGCAGTTCTTC
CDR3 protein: CATSQRGAGNEQFF

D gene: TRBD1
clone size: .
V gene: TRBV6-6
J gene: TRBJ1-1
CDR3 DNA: TGTGCCAGCAGTCCGACGCCGGGACAGGACCTTAGTGGCACTGAAGCTTTCTTT
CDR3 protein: CASSPTPGQDLSGTEAFF

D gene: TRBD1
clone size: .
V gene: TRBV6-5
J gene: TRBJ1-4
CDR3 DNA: TGTGCCAGCAGTTACTCGAGGACAGGATTCGAAAAACTGTTTTTT
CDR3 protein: CASSYSRTGFEKLFF

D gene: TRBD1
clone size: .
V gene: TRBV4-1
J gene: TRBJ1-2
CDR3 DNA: TGCGCCAGCAGTTCCGACAGGGTGACCTATGGCTACACCTTC
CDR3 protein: CASSSDRVTYGYTF

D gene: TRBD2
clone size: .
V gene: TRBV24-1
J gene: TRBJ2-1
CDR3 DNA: TGTGCCACCAGTGATTCCGGACTAGCGATAAACAATGAGCAGTTCTTC
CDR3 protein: CATSDSGLAINNEQFF

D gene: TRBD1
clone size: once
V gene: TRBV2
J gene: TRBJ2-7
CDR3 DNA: TGTGCCAGCAGTGAATGGACAGGATCCTTTGACGAGCAGTACTTC
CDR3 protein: CASSEWTGSFDEQYF

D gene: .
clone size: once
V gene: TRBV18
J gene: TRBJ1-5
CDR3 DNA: TGTGCCAGCTCATTGGGACAAGATAGCAATCAGCCCCAGCATTTT
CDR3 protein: CASSLGQDSNQPQHF

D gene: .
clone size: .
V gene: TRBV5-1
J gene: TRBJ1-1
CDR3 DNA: TGCGCCAGCAGCTCGGAGGGACTGAACACTGAAGCTTTCTTT
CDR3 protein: CASSSEGLNTEAFF

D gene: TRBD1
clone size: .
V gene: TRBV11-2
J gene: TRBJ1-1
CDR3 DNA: TGTGCCAGCAGCTCGACAGGGTACGGCACTGAAGCTTTCTTT
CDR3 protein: CASSSTGYGTEAFF

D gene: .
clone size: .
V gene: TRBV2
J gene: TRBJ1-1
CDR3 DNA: TGTGCCAGCGGCCAATCAGGGAGGACTGAAGCTTTCTTT
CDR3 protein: CASGQSGRTEAFF

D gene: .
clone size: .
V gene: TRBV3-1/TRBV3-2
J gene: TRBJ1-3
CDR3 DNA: TGTGCCAGCAGCCAAGTATTCCTCCGAAACACCATATATTTT
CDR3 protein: CASSQVFLRNTIYF

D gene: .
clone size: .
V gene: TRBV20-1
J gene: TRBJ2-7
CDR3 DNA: TGCAGTGCTAGTCAGGACTACCACTACGAGCAGTACTTC
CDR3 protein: CSASQDYHYEQYF

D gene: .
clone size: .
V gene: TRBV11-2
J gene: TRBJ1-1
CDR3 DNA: TGTGCCAGCAGACCGGGACAAGTTCGATTTGAAGCTTTCTTT
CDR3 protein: CASRPGQVRFEAFF

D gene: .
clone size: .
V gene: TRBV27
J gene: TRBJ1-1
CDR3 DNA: TGTGCCAGCAGGGGACTGGTCATGAACACTGAAGCTTTCTTT
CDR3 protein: CASRGLVMNTEAFF

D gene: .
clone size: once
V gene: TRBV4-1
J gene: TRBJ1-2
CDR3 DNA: TGCGCCAGCAGCCACCCGGGGGAACTATACGGCTACACCTTC
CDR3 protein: CASSHPGELYGYTF

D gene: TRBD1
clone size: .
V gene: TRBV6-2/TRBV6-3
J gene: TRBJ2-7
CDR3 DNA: TGTGCCAGCAGTTACGAACAGGGGGCGTCCGACGAGCAGTACTTC
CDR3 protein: CASSYEQGASDEQYF

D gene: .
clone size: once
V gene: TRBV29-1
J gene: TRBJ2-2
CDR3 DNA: TGCAGCATAGACAGGGGAGGGACCGGGGAGCTGTTTTTT
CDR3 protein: CSIDRGGTGELFF

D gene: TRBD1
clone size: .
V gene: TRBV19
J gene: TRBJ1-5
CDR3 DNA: TGTGCCAGTAGCCCTGACAGGGAGTGGCAGCCCCAGCATTTT
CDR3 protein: CASSPDREWQPQHF

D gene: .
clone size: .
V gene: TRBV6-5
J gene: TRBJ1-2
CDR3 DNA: TGTGCCAGCAAACAGGGAACCTATGGCTACACCTTC
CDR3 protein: CASKQGTYGYTF

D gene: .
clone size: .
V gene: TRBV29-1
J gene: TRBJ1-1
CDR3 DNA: TGCAGCGGAACCAGGGGAGGGGACACTGAAGCTTTCTTT
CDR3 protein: CSGTRGGDTEAFF

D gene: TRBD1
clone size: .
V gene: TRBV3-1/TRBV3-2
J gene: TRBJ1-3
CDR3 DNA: TGTGCCAGCAGCCTCCTCGGACAGGGAGGATACACCATATATTTT
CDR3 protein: CASSLLGQGGYTIYF

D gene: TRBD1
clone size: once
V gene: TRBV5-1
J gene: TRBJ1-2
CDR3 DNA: TGCGCCAGCAGCCTGACGCAGGGGGCAGGCTATGGCTACACCTTC
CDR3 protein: CASSLTQGAGYGYTF

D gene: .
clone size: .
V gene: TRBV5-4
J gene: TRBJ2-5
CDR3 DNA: TGTGCCAGCAGCCCAGGGGTTAGGGAGACCCAGTACTTC
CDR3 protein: CASSPGVRETQYF

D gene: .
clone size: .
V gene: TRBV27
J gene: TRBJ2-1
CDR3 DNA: TGTGCCAGCAGCTATACCGGGACACCATCCTACAATGAGCAGTTCTTC
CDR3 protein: CASSYTGTPSYNEQFF

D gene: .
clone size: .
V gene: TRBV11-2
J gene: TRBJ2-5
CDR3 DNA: TGTGCCAGCAGCTTGGGGCCGCGCGGCCAAGAGACCCAGTACTTC
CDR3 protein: CASSLGPRGQETQYF

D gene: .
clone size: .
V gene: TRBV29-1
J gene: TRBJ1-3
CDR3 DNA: TGCAGCGTTTCGATAACCGGGGGAAACACCATATATTTT
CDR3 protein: CSVSITGGNTIYF

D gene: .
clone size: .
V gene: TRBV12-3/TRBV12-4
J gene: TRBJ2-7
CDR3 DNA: TGTGCCAGCAGTCCACAGGGCTACGAGCAGTACTTC
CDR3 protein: CASSPQGYEQYF

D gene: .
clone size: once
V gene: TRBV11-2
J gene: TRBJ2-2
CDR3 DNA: TGTGCCAGCACCTACGCCAGACTAAACTATAACACCGGGGAGCTGTTTTTT
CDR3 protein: CASTYARLNYNTGELFF